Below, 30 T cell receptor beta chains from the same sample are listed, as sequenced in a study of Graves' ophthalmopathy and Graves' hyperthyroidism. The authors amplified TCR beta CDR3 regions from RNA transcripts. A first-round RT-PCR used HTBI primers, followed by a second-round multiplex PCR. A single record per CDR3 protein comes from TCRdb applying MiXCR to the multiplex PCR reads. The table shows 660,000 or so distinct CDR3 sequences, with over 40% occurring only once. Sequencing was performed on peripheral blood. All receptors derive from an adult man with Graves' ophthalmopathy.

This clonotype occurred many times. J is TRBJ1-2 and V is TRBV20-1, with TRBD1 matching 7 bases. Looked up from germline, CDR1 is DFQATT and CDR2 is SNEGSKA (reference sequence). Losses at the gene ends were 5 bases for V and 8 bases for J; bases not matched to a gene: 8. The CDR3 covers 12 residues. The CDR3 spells CSAPRQGGGYTF. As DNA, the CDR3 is TGCAGTGCTCCCCGACAGGGCGGAGGCTACACCTTC.

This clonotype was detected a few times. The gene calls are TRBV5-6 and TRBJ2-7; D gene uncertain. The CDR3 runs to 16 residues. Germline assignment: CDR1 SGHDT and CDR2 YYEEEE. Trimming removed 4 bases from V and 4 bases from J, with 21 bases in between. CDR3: CASSKPRTTRVYEQYF. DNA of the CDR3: TGTGCCAGCAGCAAGCCCCGGACCACCCGCGTGTACGAGCAGTACTTC.

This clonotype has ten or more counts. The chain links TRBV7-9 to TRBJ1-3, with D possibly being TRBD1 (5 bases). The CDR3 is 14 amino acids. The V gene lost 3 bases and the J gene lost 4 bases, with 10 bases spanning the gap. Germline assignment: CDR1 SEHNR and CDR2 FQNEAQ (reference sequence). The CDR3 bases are TGTGCCAGCAGCTTGGGGACCCTCGGAAACACCATATATTTT. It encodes CASSLGTLGNTIYF.

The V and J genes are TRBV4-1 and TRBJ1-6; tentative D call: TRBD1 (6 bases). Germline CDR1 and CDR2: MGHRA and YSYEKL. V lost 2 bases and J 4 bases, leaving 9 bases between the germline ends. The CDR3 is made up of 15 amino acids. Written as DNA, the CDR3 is TGCGCCAGCAGCCAATTCACAGGGTATAATTCACCCCTCCACTTT. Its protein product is CASSQFTGYNSPLHF.

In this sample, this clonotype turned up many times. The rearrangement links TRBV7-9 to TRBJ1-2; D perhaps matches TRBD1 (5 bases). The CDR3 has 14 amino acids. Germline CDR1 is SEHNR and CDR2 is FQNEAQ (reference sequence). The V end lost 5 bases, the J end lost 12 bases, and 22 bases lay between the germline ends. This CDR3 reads CASSGWDVYLPNTF. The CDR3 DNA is TGTGCCAGCAGCGGGTGGGACGTCTACCTTCCTAACACCTTC.

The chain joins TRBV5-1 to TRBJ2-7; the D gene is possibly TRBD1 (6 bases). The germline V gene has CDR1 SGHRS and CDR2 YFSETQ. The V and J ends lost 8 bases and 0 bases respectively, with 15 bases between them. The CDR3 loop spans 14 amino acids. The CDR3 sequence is CASRAEGVSYEQYF. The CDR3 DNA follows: TGCGCCAGTAGAGCCGAGGGGGTCTCCTACGAGCAGTACTTC.

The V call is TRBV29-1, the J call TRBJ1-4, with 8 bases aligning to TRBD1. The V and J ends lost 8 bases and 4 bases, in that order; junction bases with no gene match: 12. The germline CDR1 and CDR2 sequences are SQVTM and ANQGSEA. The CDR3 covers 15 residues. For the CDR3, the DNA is TGCAGCACAGGGGGGCAGGGGCTTGGTAATGAAAAACTGTTTTTT. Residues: CSTGGQGLGNEKLFF.

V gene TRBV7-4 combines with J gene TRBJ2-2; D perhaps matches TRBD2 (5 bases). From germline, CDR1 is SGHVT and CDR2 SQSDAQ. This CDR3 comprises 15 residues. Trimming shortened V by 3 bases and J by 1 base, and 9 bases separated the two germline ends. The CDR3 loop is CASSFGLMNTGELFF. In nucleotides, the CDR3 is TGTGCCAGCAGCTTCGGACTGATGAACACCGGGGAGCTGTTTTTT.

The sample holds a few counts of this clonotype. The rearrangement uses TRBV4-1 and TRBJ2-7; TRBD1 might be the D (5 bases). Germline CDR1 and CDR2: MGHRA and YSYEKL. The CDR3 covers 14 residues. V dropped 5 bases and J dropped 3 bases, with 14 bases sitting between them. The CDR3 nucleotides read TGCGCCAGCAGCTCCCAGGGTGGCCACTACGAGCAGTACTTC. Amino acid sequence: CASSSQGGHYEQYF.

CDR3 in DNA: TGTGCCAGCTCTAGGACCGACGCATATCGCACCTTC. This gives the protein CASSRTDAYRTF. V and J are TRBV2 and TRBJ1-2; unclear D gene. CDR1 and CDR2 from the germline V gene are SNHLY and FYNNEI. V lost 8 bases and J 13 bases, leaving 20 bases between the germline ends. The CDR3 contains 12 residues.

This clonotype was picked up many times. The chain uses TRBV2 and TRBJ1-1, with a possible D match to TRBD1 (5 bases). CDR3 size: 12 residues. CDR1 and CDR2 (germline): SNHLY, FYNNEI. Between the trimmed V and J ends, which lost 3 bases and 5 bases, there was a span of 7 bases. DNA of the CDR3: TGTGCCAGCAGTGAGAAGGGGACTGAAGCTTTCTTT. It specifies CASSEKGTEAFF.

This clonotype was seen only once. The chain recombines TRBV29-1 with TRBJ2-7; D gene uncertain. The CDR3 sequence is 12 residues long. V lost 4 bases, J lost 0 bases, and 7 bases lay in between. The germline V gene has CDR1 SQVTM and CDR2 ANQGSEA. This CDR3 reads CSVAGDSYEQYF. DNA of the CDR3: TGCAGCGTTGCAGGAGACTCCTACGAGCAGTACTTC.

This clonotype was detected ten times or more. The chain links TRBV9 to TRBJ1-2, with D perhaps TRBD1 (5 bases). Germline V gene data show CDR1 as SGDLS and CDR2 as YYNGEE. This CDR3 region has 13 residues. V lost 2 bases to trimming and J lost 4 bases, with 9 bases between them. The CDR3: CASSVGGFYGYTF. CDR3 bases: TGTGCCAGCAGCGTGGGGGGATTCTATGGCTACACCTTC.

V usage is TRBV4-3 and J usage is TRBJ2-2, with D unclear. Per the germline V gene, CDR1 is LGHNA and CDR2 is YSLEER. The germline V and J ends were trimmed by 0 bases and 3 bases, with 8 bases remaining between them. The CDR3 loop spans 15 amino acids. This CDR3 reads CASSQEWGYTGELFF. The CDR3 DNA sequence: TGCGCCAGCAGCCAAGAGTGGGGATACACCGGGGAGCTGTTTTTT.

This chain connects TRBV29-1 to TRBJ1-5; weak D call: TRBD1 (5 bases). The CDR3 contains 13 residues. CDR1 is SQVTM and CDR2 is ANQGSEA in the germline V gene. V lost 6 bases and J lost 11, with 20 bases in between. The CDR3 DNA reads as TGCAGCGTGGTCAGGGTGGACCAAGAGACCCAGCATTTT. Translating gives CSVVRVDQETQHF.

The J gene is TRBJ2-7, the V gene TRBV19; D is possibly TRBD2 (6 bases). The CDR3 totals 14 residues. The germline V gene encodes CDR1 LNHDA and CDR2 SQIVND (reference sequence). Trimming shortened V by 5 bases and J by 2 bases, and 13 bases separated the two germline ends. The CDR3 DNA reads TGTGCCAGTAGTGGTCCGGGGGAGGCCTACGAGCAGTACTTC. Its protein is CASSGPGEAYEQYF.

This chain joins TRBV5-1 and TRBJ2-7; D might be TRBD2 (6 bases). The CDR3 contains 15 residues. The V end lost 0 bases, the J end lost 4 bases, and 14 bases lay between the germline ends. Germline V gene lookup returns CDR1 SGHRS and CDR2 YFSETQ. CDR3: CASSLVPGEAYEQYF. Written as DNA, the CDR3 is TGCGCCAGCAGCTTGGTTCCGGGGGAAGCTTACGAGCAGTACTTC.

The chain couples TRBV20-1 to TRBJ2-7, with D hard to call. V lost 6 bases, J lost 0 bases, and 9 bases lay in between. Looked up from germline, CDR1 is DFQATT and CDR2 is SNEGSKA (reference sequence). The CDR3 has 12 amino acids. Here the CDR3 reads CSARSSSYEQYF. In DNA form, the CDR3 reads TGCAGTGCGAGGTCCAGCTCCTACGAGCAGTACTTC.

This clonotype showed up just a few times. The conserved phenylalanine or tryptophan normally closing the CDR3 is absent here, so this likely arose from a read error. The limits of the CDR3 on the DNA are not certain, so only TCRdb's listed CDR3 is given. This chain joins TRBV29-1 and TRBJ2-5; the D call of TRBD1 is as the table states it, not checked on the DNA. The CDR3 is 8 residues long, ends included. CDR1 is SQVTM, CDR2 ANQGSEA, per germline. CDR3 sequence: CSVGYGAG.

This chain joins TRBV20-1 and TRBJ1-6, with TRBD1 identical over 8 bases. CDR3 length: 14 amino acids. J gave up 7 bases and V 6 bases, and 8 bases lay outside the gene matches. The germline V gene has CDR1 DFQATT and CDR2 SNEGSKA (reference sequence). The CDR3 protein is CSAQNQGANSPLHF. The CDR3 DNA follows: TGCAGTGCCCAGAACCAGGGGGCGAATTCACCCCTCCACTTT.

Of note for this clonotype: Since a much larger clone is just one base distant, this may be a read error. CDR3 region: CATSDPRSNRPQHF. Here the CDR3 DNA reads TGTGCCACCAGTGACCCACGTAGCAATCGGCCCCAGCATTTT. The rearrangement links TRBV24-1 to TRBJ1-5; D unclear. The CDR3 is 14 residues long. Germline-derived CDR1 and CDR2 are KGHDR and SFDVKD.

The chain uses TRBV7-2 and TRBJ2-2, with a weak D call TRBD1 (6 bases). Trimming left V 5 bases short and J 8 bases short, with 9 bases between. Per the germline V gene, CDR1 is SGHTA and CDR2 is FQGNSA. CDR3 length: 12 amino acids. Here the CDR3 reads CASSRDKGELFF. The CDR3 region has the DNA TGTGCCAGCAGCCGGGACAAAGGGGAGCTGTTTTTT.

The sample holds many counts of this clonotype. The CDR3 here is CASSMDFYEQYF. The CDR3 bases are TGTGCCAGCAGTATGGACTTCTACGAGCAGTACTTC. The gene calls are TRBV12-3 or TRBV12-4 and TRBJ2-7, with D possibly TRBD2 on 5 matching bases. The CDR3 loop spans 12 amino acids. Trimming left V 5 bases short and J 3 bases short, with 8 bases between.

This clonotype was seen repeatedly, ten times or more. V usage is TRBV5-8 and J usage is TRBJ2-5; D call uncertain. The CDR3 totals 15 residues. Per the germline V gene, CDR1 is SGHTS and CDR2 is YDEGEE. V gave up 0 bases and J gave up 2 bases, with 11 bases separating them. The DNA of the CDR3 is TGTGCCAGCAGCTTGGAGGGATGGAAACAAGAGACCCAGTACTTC. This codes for CASSLEGWKQETQYF.

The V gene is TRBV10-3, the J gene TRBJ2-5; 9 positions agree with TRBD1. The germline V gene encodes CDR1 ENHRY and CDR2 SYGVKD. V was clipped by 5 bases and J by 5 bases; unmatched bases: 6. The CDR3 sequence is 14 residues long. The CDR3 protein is CAISSGTGLETQYF. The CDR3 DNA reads TGTGCCATCAGTTCCGGGACAGGGCTGGAGACCCAGTACTTC.

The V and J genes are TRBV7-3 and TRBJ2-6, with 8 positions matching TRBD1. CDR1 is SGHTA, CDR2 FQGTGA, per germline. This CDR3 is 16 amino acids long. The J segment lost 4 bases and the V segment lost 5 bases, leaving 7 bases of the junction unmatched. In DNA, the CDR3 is TGTGCCAGCAGCACGGTGGACAGGGCCGGGGCCAACGTCCTGACTTTC. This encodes CASSTVDRAGANVLTF.

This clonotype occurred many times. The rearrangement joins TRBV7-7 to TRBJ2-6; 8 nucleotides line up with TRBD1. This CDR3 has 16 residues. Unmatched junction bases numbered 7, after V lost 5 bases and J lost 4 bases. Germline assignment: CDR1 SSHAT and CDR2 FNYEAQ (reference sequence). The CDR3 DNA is TGTGCCAGCAGCCCCCGACAGGGGACAGGGGCCAACGTCCTGACTTTC. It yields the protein CASSPRQGTGANVLTF.

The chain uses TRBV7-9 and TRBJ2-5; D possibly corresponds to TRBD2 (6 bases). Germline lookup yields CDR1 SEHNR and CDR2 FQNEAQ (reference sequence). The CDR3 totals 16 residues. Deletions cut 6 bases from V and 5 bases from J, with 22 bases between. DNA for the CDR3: TGTGCCAGCAGTCCTTCCGCGGGGAGCAAGTTCGAGACCCAGTACTTC. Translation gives CASSPSAGSKFETQYF.

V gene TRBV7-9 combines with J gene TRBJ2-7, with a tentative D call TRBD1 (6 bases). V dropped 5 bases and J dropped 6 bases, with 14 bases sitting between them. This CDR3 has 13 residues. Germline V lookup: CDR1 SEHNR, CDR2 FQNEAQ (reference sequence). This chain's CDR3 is CASSQGGIGEQYF. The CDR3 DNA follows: TGTGCCAGCAGCCAAGGGGGTATCGGCGAGCAGTACTTC.

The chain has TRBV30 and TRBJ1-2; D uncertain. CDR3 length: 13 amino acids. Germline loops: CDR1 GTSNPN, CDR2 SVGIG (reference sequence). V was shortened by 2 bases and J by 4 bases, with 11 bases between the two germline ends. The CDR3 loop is CAWSSRQVYGYTF. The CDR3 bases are TGTGCCTGGAGTAGTAGGCAGGTCTATGGCTACACCTTC. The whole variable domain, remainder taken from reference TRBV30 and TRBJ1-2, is SQTIHQWPATLVQPVGSPLSLECTVEGTSNPNLYWYRQAAGRGLQLLFYSVGIGQISSEVPQNLSASRPQDRQFILSSKKLLLSDSGFYLCAWSSRQVYGYTFGSGTRLTVV.